This TCR beta chain comes out of a study of blood T cell repertoires in COVID-19 (dated by TCRdb to 2019 to 2021). Context from the whole study: Samples covering the acute and convalescent phases of COVID-19 were provided by collaborators in the United States, Italy and Spain. The prospective study material was composed of cDNA or gDNA derived from T cells, B-cell-depleted T cells, or PBMCs. Subjects who had been exposed to COVID-19, were actively infected with it, or had recovered from it provided the deeply sampled blood TCRbeta repertoires that made up the dataset. A freely available public database, intended as a resource for researchers studying the immune response to SARS-CoV-2, is where the repertoires were released. The samples were drawn from the first 160 participants of the ongoing ImmuneRACE study and from some 1,300 subjects provided by 6 global collaborators. The sample metadata nearly always contained a de-identified subject ID, COVID-19 status, age in years and sex. HLA class I and class II types, where available, came from metadata supplied by the sample provider rather than from assay-based typing. Results and caveats for the whole study, not just this receptor: How much clinical and demographic metadata was included differed by source and by participant, and the metadata was provided uncurated.

Whole blood was collected in K2EDTA tubes by collaborating institutions according to the institutions' own protocols. For TCRbeta analysis, collaborators shipped samples as frozen whole blood, isolated PBMCs, or DNA extracted from either of those sample types. Only one count was recorded for this clone. Its target antigen remains unknown. Base-call qualities are not available, and no considerably larger clone is one nucleotide away. The immunoSEQ Assay, a bias-controlled multiplex PCR, was used to amplify TCRbeta CDR3 regions from genomic DNA. In the authors' own workflow: Within the assay, amplification of reference gene primers was used to estimate how many nucleated cells each sample contained. Sequence reads were collapsed and filtered to measure the absolute abundance of every unique TCRbeta CDR3 rearrangement. For each sample, productive Simpson clonality was calculated by taking the square root of Simpson's diversity index across productive rearrangements. TCRdb's version of the immuneACCESS table is confined to in-frame rearrangements and falls short of the full clone set. An unresolved V gene accounts for under half of the shortfall where checked; the remainder is of unknown origin. V, J and clone size are taken as reported in that table, and D and trimming were inferred from the DNA itself. The sample table contains around 100,000 clones; only one count was recorded for approximately 80% of them. Approximately 0.77% of the sample is in the top ten clones.

Material for sequencing was peripheral blood. The clonotype was recovered from a woman between 70 and 85 years old with acute or convalescent COVID-19.

The nucleotides read TGTGCCAGTAGTATGTATCGGTCTGGAAACACCATATATTTT. Its translation reads: CASSMYRSGNTIYF. The rearranged segments are TRBV19 and TRBJ1-3; no D gene call is confident. From the cysteine up to the phenylalanine, the CDR3 has a length of 14 residues. The kept DNA is CDR3 alone, 42 bases in frame from the first base. Trimming costs V 3 bases and J 1 base, and their ends lie 7 bases apart. Taken from the germline V gene (reference sequence), the CDR1 and CDR2 loops are LNHDA and SQIVND.